A selection of T cell receptor beta chains follows, all from one sample in a study of blood T cells in healthy people across ages. TCRdb re-analysed the 5' RACE reads in MiXCR, keeping a single row per CDR3 protein. This repertoire shows fewer than 800,000 distinct CDR3 sequences, roughly 50% found once; its top ten account for about a third. The material sequenced was blood. The source is a woman aged 60 to 75 in good health. Each CDR3 is given with its conserved first and last residue. A D gene is named only where the DNA matches it firmly. Rows may omit the clone size; those that give it use once, few, many or a size class.

length: 14; size: -; J: TRBJ2-5; D: -; V: TRBV5-1; CDR3: CASSPGTPTGEQYF; DNA: TGCGCCAGCAGCCCCGGGACACCAACGGGGGAGCAGTACTTC
length: 15; size: -; J: TRBJ2-7; D: TRBD2; V: TRBV20-1; CDR3: CSARGTSGAYNEQYF; DNA: TGCAGTGCTAGAGGGACTAGCGGGGCCTACAATGAGCAGTACTTC
length: 14; size: -; J: TRBJ2-1; D: -; V: TRBV20-1; CDR3: CSARDPRQTNEQFF; DNA: TGCAGTGCTAGAGACCCTAGACAAACCAATGAGCAGTTCTTC
length: 19; size: -; J: TRBJ1-6; D: -; V: TRBV5-1; CDR3: CASSLDGLTGGVRRSPLHF; DNA: TGCGCCAGCAGCTTGGACGGATTAACTGGGGGGGTCAGGCGATCACCCCTCCACTTT
length: 14; size: few; J: TRBJ1-5; D: -; V: TRBV20-1; CDR3: CSARGRTSNQPQHF; DNA: TGCAGTGCTAGAGGGCGAACTAGCAATCAGCCCCAGCATTTT
length: 13; size: once; J: TRBJ1-2; D: -; V: TRBV2; CDR3: CASSGEFNYGYTF; DNA: TGTGCCAGCAGTGGCGAGTTTAACTATGGCTACACCTTC
length: 19; size: -; J: TRBJ1-6; D: -; V: TRBV5-6; CDR3: CASSLRGAGVLIGNSPLHF; DNA: TGTGCCAGCAGCTTGCGTGGGGCAGGGGTTCTAATCGGCAATTCACCCCTCCACTTT
length: 14; size: -; J: TRBJ1-4; D: TRBD1; V: TRBV10-3; CDR3: CAISGTAGGEKLFF; DNA: TGTGCCATCAGTGGAACCGCAGGGGGTGAAAAACTGTTTTTT
length: 13; size: few; J: TRBJ1-5; D: -; V: TRBV4-3; CDR3: CASSPDFNQPQHF; DNA: TGCGCCAGCAGCCCGGATTTCAATCAGCCCCAGCATTTT
length: 15; size: once; J: TRBJ2-7; D: TRBD2; V: TRBV20-1; CDR3: CSARPPSGRALEQYF; DNA: TGCAGTGCTAGACCCCCTAGCGGGAGGGCCCTCGAGCAGTACTTC
length: 12; size: -; J: TRBJ2-7; D: TRBD2; V: TRBV2; CDR3: CAREREAYEQYF; DNA: TGTGCCAGGGAGCGGGAGGCCTACGAGCAGTACTTC
length: 15; size: -; J: TRBJ2-5; D: -; V: TRBV13; CDR3: CASSPPSGGGETQYF; DNA: TGTGCCAGCAGCCCTCCATCGGGTGGGGGCGAGACCCAGTACTTC
length: 15; size: -; J: TRBJ2-1; D: TRBD2; V: TRBV11-2; CDR3: CASSTQAGGRNEQFF; DNA: TGTGCCAGCAGCACTCAAGCGGGAGGAAGGAATGAGCAGTTCTTC
length: 13; size: -; J: TRBJ2-5; D: -; V: TRBV2; CDR3: CASSLQPDNEQYF; DNA: TGTGCCAGCAGTTTACAGCCCGACAATGAGCAGTACTTC
length: 18; size: many; J: TRBJ2-3; D: TRBD2; V: TRBV9; CDR3: CASSVGRWSAGDTDTQYF; DNA: TGTGCCAGCAGCGTAGGGCGTTGGTCAGCGGGGGACACAGATACGCAGTATTTT
length: 14; size: -; J: TRBJ1-5; D: -; V: TRBV25-1; CDR3: CASSEWDTNQPQHF; DNA: TGTGCCAGCAGTGAATGGGACACAAATCAGCCCCAGCATTTT
length: 13; size: few; J: TRBJ2-5; D: -; V: TRBV10-3; CDR3: CAISERIQETQYF; DNA: TGTGCCATCAGTGAGCGGATCCAAGAGACCCAGTACTTC
length: 18; size: few; J: TRBJ2-1; D: TRBD2; V: TRBV9; CDR3: CASSDGTSFVGGENEQFF; DNA: TGTGCCAGCAGCGACGGGACTAGCTTCGTCGGAGGGGAGAATGAGCAGTTCTTC
length: 14; size: -; J: TRBJ1-1; D: -; V: TRBV21-1; CDR3: CASNLRIRGTEAFF; DNA: TGTGCCAGCAACTTAAGGATACGGGGCACTGAAGCTTTCTTT
length: 15; size: few; J: TRBJ2-7; D: -; V: TRBV6-2/TRBV6-3; CDR3: CASSYSGGPPYEQYF; DNA: TGTGCCAGCAGTTACTCGGGGGGTCCGCCCTACGAGCAGTACTTC
length: 16; size: -; J: TRBJ1-2; D: -; V: TRBV4-1; CDR3: CASSQGSGPTNYGYTF; DNA: TGCGCCAGCAGCCAAGGCTCAGGACCTACTAACTATGGCTACACCTTC
length: 16; size: few; J: TRBJ1-6; D: TRBD1; V: TRBV28; CDR3: CASSSPPGRGNSPLHF; DNA: TGTGCCAGCAGTTCCCCTCCTGGCAGGGGGAATTCACCCCTCCACTTT
length: 15; size: -; J: TRBJ1-6; D: TRBD1; V: TRBV18; CDR3: CASSLNQGGNSPLHF; DNA: TGTGCCAGCTCACTTAACCAGGGGGGTAATTCACCCCTCCACTTT
length: 16; size: -; J: TRBJ2-1; D: TRBD1; V: TRBV15; CDR3: CATSRGGTEAYNEQFF; DNA: TGTGCCACCAGCAGAGGTGGGACAGAGGCCTACAATGAGCAGTTCTTC
length: 14; size: -; J: TRBJ1-1; D: TRBD1; V: TRBV10-3; CDR3: CAILTGGMNTEAFF; DNA: TGTGCCATTCTGACAGGGGGCATGAACACTGAAGCTTTCTTT
length: 18; size: few; J: TRBJ2-1; D: TRBD2; V: TRBV7-9; CDR3: CASSLGPAGGRGYNEQFF; DNA: TGTGCCAGCAGCTTAGGGCCAGCGGGAGGCCGTGGTTACAATGAGCAGTTCTTC